This T cell receptor beta chain was documented in a study of OX40 agonist ivuxolimab in advanced cancers. In terms of the full investigation: Ivuxolimab was an agonistic, fully human IgG2 monoclonal antibody directed against OX40 (CD134), a costimulatory receptor. Intravenous ivuxolimab was administered to patients every 2 weeks at six dose levels: 0.01, 0.1, 0.3, 1.5, 3 and 10 mg/kg. Of the roughly 54 patients in dose escalation, some 20 had hepatocellular carcinoma, approximately 15 had melanoma, 9 had renal cell carcinoma and 9 had head and neck cancer. In the dose-escalation cohort, around four fifths of patients were male, and the mean age was about 55 years, with a range of roughly 20 to 80. Prior anti-PD-1, anti-PD-L1 or anti-CTLA-4 therapy was permitted, and 35% to 40% of dose-escalation patients had received checkpoint inhibitors. Partial responses occurred in three dose-escalation patients: two with cutaneous melanoma and one with hepatocellular carcinoma. Peripheral TCRbeta sequencing aimed to test whether ivuxolimab altered TCR sequence diversity and caused clonal T-cell expansion. The monotherapy dose-escalation portion (N ≈ 52 patients) of the phase I ivuxolimab trial is reported in the paper.

Patients with autoimmune disease history or receiving systemic immunosuppression were excluded from the trial. In every dose cohort, peripheral blood was drawn for TCR sequencing at baseline, cycle 4 day 1, and cycle 7 day 1. The samples were drawn from a first-in-human, open-label, multicenter phase I dose-escalation trial of ivuxolimab. The trial enrolled adults with locally advanced or metastatic head and neck squamous cell, hepatocellular, melanoma or renal cell carcinoma. Before TCR sequencing, CD4+ T cells and CD8+ T cells were sorted from peripheral blood as separate populations. Genomic DNA was extracted from sorted cells for sequencing of the TCRbeta CDR3 region. TCRbeta CDR3 regions were sequenced using the immunoSEQ Assay. Here the immuneACCESS table is served through TCRdb, limited to in-frame sequences with V and J called. Missing clones are a known gap in these copies; in checked studies unresolved V genes cover under half, and the rest lacks a known reason. The sample yields 85,000 to 100,000 clones; approximately 85% were counted once. The ten biggest clones cover about 0.22% of the sample.

On the study overall, not on this receptor specifically: On average, CD8+ T cells showed more expanded clones than CD4+ T cells after ivuxolimab. The antigen specificity of the clonally expanded peripheral T cells was not determined. Partial responders in the 0.1-3.0 mg/kg groups had among the lowest normalized peripheral clonal expansion, especially among CD8+ T cells. Low levels of normalized T-cell clonal expansion were also shown by some nonresponding patients. At doses of 0.1 to 3.0 mg/kg, clonal expansion of both CD4+ and CD8+ T cells in blood was seen between baseline and week 6.

In regard to this clone: Its antigen is unknown. The sample holds no much larger clone one base away, and base qualities are not on file.

CDR1 and CDR2 (DFQATT, SNEGSKA) derive from the germline V gene (reference sequence). Taken from cysteine to phenylalanine, the CDR3 has 11 residues. Here the CDR3 DNA is all that survives: 33 bases in frame from base 1. V and J are truncated by 3 bases and 8 bases respectively, leaving an intervening sequence of 10 bases. The sequencing used CD4+ or CD8+ T cells sorted from blood, collected in a trial of the OX40 agonist ivuxolimab. The V and J segments used are TRBV20-1 and TRBJ1-1; the D gene cannot be named for sure. This TCR came from an adult with an advanced solid tumor such as melanoma, head and neck, liver or kidney cancer. The CDR3 reads CSASGLPEAFF. The DNA reads as follows: TGCAGTGCTAGCGGTTTACCAGAAGCTTTCTTT.